The next 18 T cell receptor beta chains were all read from a single sample in a study of human T cells and chemical hapten exposure. Time point in this sample: patch test 1, 2 weeks after DPC sensitization. Treatment noted: therapeutic diphenylcyclopropenone sensitization with weekly scalp DPC. TCRdb processed the RACE reads anew with MiXCR; each CDR3 protein has one entry. The table records 300,000 to 400,000 distinct CDR3 sequences, about 7% of them present only once. Sequences were derived from whole blood, sampled in connection with sensitization to the hapten diphenylcyclopropenone (DPC). All receptors come from a woman aged 18-29 years with alopecia areata. Some clones in this sample may be carry-over from other donors' samples.

Note on this clonotype: A junction boundary mismatches the germline segment, possibly from a read error. This chain joins TRBV7-7 and TRBJ2-1, with TRBD2 matching 7 bases. This CDR3 comprises 14 residues. Germline V CDR1 and CDR2: SSHAT, FNYEAQ (reference sequence). The CDR3 bases are TGTGCTAGCAGCCCGATCCCTAGCGGAGGTGAGCAGTTCTTC. Amino acid sequence: CASSPIPSGGEQFF.

In this sample, this clonotype turned up a few times. The genes are TRBV20-1 and TRBJ2-7; D tentatively reads TRBD1 or TRBD2 (5 bases each). The CDR3 has 15 residues. CDR1 DFQATT and CDR2 SNEGSKA come from the germline V gene (reference sequence). Between the trimmed V and J ends, which lost 3 bases and 0 bases, there was a span of 15 bases. CDR3 DNA: TGCAGTGCTAGGCCCGGGACCGAGATCTCCTACGAGCAGTACTTC. Translated: CSARPGTEISYEQYF.

Points on this clonotype: This may be a read error, as it is one base from a much larger clone. This chain uses TRBV7-7 with TRBJ2-3, with D perhaps matching TRBD2 (5 bases). Germline CDR1 is SSHAT and CDR2 is FNYEAQ (reference sequence). This CDR3 comprises 13 residues. The CDR3 region is CASSLSPRDTHYF. The CDR3 DNA is TGTGCTAGCAGCCTAAGCCCACGGGATACGCATTATTTT.

This clonotype was counted ten times or more. The chain combines TRBV25-1 with TRBJ2-3, with 10 bases matching TRBD2. The CDR3 contains 15 residues. Germline loops: CDR1 MGHDK, CDR2 SYGVNS. After removal of 7 bases from V and 0 bases from J, the junction contained 4 bases not matched to a gene. CDR3 nucleotide sequence: TGTGCCAGCACGAGCGGGGGGGCTAGCACAGATACGCAGTATTTT. Translating it yields CASTSGGASTDTQYF.

This clonotype was counted a few times. The gene calls are TRBV28 and TRBJ2-5, with D uncertain. Trimming removed 5 bases at V and 3 bases at J, with 16 bases between. Germline CDR1 is MDHEN and CDR2 is SYDVKM. CDR3 length equals 15 residues. DNA of the CDR3: TGTGCCAGCAGTGGGGTAGCAGCCACCGAAGAGACCCAGTACTTC. This codes for CASSGVAATEETQYF.

This clonotype was detected a few times. The chain joins TRBV4-3 to TRBJ2-5, with TRBD2 matching 9 bases. Germline V gives CDR1 LGHNA, CDR2 YSLEER. With V trimmed by 0 bases and J by 2 bases, 4 bases remained unmatched. The CDR3 runs 16 residues. The CDR3: CASSQDLRGGQETQYF. The CDR3 region has the DNA TGCGCCAGCAGCCAAGATTTGCGGGGGGGGCAAGAGACCCAGTACTTC.

The chain combines TRBV12-3 or TRBV12-4 with TRBJ2-1, with 10 bases fitting TRBD2. The CDR3 runs 12 residues. J lost 13 bases, V lost 6 bases, and 6 bases had no gene match. CDR3 in DNA: TGTGCCAGCAGACGGACTAGCGGCACCCAGTTCTTC. The encoded protein is CASRRTSGTQFF.

This clonotype has more than one count but fewer than ten. The DNA of the CDR3 is TGTGCCAGCAGTTCCCAGGGGTCAGGGCAGCCCCAGCATTTT. The encoded protein is CASSSQGSGQPQHF. The chain uses TRBV12-3 or TRBV12-4 and TRBJ1-5, with a possible D match to TRBD1 (6 bases). V was trimmed by 4 bases and J by 7 bases, leaving 14 bases between them. The CDR3 is 14 residues long.

This chain links TRBV10-3 with TRBJ1-2, with a tentative D call TRBD1 (6 bases). The CDR3 contains 12 residues. Per germline, CDR1 ENHRY and CDR2 SYGVKD. V was shortened by 10 bases and J by 1 base, with 10 bases between the two germline ends. CDR3 DNA: TGTGCCACCGAGGACAGTAACTATGGCTACACCTTC. This codes for CATEDSNYGYTF.

This clonotype appeared a few times. This sequence joins TRBV7-9 and TRBJ1-4; D gene unclear. V was trimmed by 3 bases and J by 6 bases, leaving 8 bases between them. The germline CDR1 and CDR2 sequences are SEHNR and FQNEAQ (reference sequence). The CDR3 has 13 amino acids. CDR3 DNA sequence: TGTGCCAGCAGCTTTAATCCGGATGAAAAACTGTTTTTT. Residues: CASSFNPDEKLFF.

In its sample, this clonotype was seen a few times. The chain links TRBV14 to TRBJ2-3, with D perhaps given as TRBD1 or TRBD2 (5 bases each). Germline CDR1 is SGHDN and CDR2 is FVKESK. CDR3 size: 15 residues. The V end lost 1 base, the J end lost 2 bases, and 10 bases lay between the germline ends. In DNA, the CDR3 is TGTGCCAGCAGCCAAGCCGGGACCACCACAGATACGCAGTATTTT. Translated: CASSQAGTTTDTQYF.

This clonotype was observed many times. The germline gene is not matched at one end of the junction; a read error may be the cause. V usage is TRBV7-9 and J usage is TRBJ2-7, with 12 bases aligning to TRBD2. This CDR3 contains 17 residues. Germline-derived CDR1 and CDR2 are SEHNR and FQNEAQ (reference sequence). CDR3 nucleotides: TGTGCCAGCAGCCAAACTTTAGGACTAGCGGGGTCCTACGCGCAGTACTTC. Residues: CASSQTLGLAGSYAQYF.

This clonotype was seen many times. The chain has TRBV6-2 or TRBV6-3 and TRBJ2-2, with D unresolved. The CDR3 is made up of 14 amino acids. From germline, CDR1 is MNHEY and CDR2 SVGEGT. Deletions cut 5 bases from V and 6 bases from J, with 13 bases between. This chain's CDR3 is CASSHFKTAGELFF. Written as DNA, the CDR3 is TGTGCCAGCAGTCACTTCAAAACTGCCGGGGAGCTGTTTTTT.

At least ten counts were recorded for this clonotype. The chain links TRBV7-2 to TRBJ2-7, with 8 positions matching TRBD1. V dropped 1 base and J dropped 2; count of bases not matched to a gene: 10. Germline V lookup: CDR1 SGHTA, CDR2 FQGNSA. There are 17 residues in the CDR3. CDR3 coding DNA: TGTGCCAGCAGCTTAGTAGGCGGGACAGGTTTCGCCTACGAGCAGTACTTC. Protein product: CASSLVGGTGFAYEQYF.

This chain links TRBV7-9 with TRBJ1-6; no clear D. V lost 5 bases to trimming and J lost 3 bases, with 8 bases between them. Germline assignment: CDR1 SEHNR and CDR2 FQNEAQ (reference sequence). This CDR3 has 14 amino acids. In nucleotides, the CDR3 is TGTGCCAGCAGCGGCGGTCTCTATAATTCACCCCTCCACTTT. The encoded protein is CASSGGLYNSPLHF. Variable domain in full (rest from reference TRBV7-9 and TRBJ1-6): DTGVSQNPRHKITKRGQNVTFRCDPISEHNRLYWYRQTLGQGPEFLTYFQNEAQLEKSRLLSDRFSAERPKGSFSTLEIQRTEQGDSAMYLCASSGGLYNSPLHFGNGTRLTVT.

CDR3 residues: CASSLGVAGTYEQYF. CDR3 DNA sequence: TGTGCCAGCAGCTTAGGTGTAGCGGGGACCTACGAGCAGTACTTC. This chain links TRBV7-9 with TRBJ2-7; TRBD2 matches at 8 bases. This CDR3 region has 15 residues. Germline V gene lookup returns CDR1 SEHNR and CDR2 FQNEAQ (reference sequence). J gave up 2 bases and V 1 base, and 4 bases lay outside the gene matches.

This clonotype has at least ten counts. The gene calls are TRBV5-1 and TRBJ2-5; TRBD1 is a possible D gene (5 bases). The CDR3 extends over 14 amino acids. V shed 0 bases and J shed 5 bases, with 11 bases lying between them. Per the germline V gene, CDR1 is SGHRS and CDR2 is YFSETQ. CDR3 region: CASSLGQGGETQYF. The CDR3 nucleotides are TGCGCCAGCAGCTTGGGGCAGGGCGGCGAGACCCAGTACTTC. Variable domain in full (rest from reference TRBV5-1 and TRBJ2-5): KAGVTQTPRYLIKTRGQQVTLSCSPISGHRSVSWYQQTPGQGLQFLFEYFSETQRNKGNFPGRFSGRQFSNSRSEMNVSTLELGDSALYLCASSLGQGGETQYFGPGTRLLVL.

This chain joins TRBV6-5 and TRBJ2-7; D not resolved. V gave up 0 bases and J gave up 3 bases, with 15 bases separating them. Germline loops: CDR1 MNHEY, CDR2 SVGAGI. The CDR3 totals 16 residues. The CDR3 region is CASSYSKGRVVYEQYF. DNA of the CDR3: TGTGCCAGCAGTTACTCGAAGGGAAGAGTTGTCTACGAGCAGTACTTC.